These 3 T cell receptor beta chains came from one sample sequenced in a study of T cell responses to AZD1222 COVID-19 vaccine. Assay: immunoSEQ multiplex PCR; the TCRdb copy retains only in-frame clones and omits some. The table shows approximately 190,000 clones, with roughly 90% occurring only once. The material was peripheral blood, obtained on day 0 of AZD1222 vaccination. The receptors were gathered from an adult in good health.

The chain uses TRBV7-9 and TRBJ2-5; D is undetermined. Per the germline V gene, CDR1 is SEHNR and CDR2 is FQNEAQ (reference sequence). Trimming took 2 bases from V and 1 from J, leaving 8 bases between them. This CDR3 comprises 14 residues. CDR3 DNA: TGTGCCAGCAGCTTAACAGAAATCCAAGAGACCCAGTACTTC. Encoded protein: CASSLTEIQETQYF.

This chain uses TRBV2 with TRBJ1-6, with a weak D call TRBD1 (5 bases). CDR3 size: 21 residues. The V and J ends lost 3 bases and 0 bases respectively, with 24 bases between them. From germline, CDR1 is SNHLY and CDR2 FYNNEI. The CDR3 region is CASSEWPPGTSESSYNSPLHF. Written as DNA, the CDR3 is TGTGCCAGCAGTGAGTGGCCCCCCGGGACCTCAGAGAGCTCCTATAATTCACCCCTCCACTTT.

The table lists this clone with a count of one. The chain employs TRBV5-6 and TRBJ2-7; D is undetermined. The germline V and J ends were trimmed by 2 bases and 1 base, with 10 bases remaining between them. Germline V gives CDR1 SGHDT, CDR2 YYEEEE. The CDR3 runs 14 residues. This chain's CDR3 is CASSFSDISYEQYF. The CDR3 nucleotides read TGTGCCAGCAGCTTCAGCGACATTTCCTACGAGCAGTACTTC.